This TCR beta chain was sequenced for a study of T cells in Graves' hyperthyroidism and ophthalmopathy. Germline assignment: CDR1 LNHDA and CDR2 SQIVND (reference sequence). Between the trimmed V and J ends, which lost 2 bases and 6 bases, there was a span of 10 bases. This CDR3 region has 13 residues. Template material for amplifying TCR beta CDR3 regions consisted of RNA transcripts. HTBI primers were the set used in a first-round RT-PCR of the TCR CDR3. In TCRdb, the multiplex PCR reads were re-called with MiXCR into one record per CDR3 protein. The data hold hundreds of thousands of distinct CDR3 sequences, with around 19% observed a single time.

The sample consisted of blood. The rearrangement joins TRBV19 to TRBJ1-1, with a possible D match to TRBD1 (6 bases). This sequence was found in a woman aged 50 to 60 with Graves' hyperthyroidism that later progressed to Graves' ophthalmopathy. This CDR3 is CASSILEGAEAFF. CDR3 sequence (DNA): TGTGCCAGTAGTATATTGGAGGGGGCTGAAGCTTTCTTT.